The T cell receptor (beta chain) under discussion was sequenced for a study of radiotherapy plus CTLA-4 blockade in lung cancer. General study findings and limits: Response was reportedly best predicted by early blood T cell clone dynamics, with interferon-beta. Some TCR clones had been derived from tumors. These clones expanded in peripheral blood after radiotherapy plus ipilimumab.

Comment on this clone: What it binds is unknown.

Losses at the gene ends were 5 bases for V and 4 bases for J; bases not matched to a gene: 13. The CDR3 loop spans 16 amino acids. From germline, CDR1 is SEHNR and CDR2 FQNEAQ (reference sequence). Assay used: immunoSEQ multiplex PCR; TCRdb lists only in-frame clones, some missing. This sample has fewer than 90,000 clones; about four fifths occur once, and the top ten carry more than 0.65%. The study treated chemo-refractory metastatic non-small-cell lung cancer patients with focal radiation plus ipilimumab CTLA-4 blockade. V gene TRBV7-9 combines with J gene TRBJ1-2, with 7 bases that match TRBD1. The specimen was peripheral blood, collected from a patient treated with radiotherapy plus ipilimumab. The sequence came from a human donor with non-small cell lung cancer who had stable disease on radiotherapy plus ipilimumab. CDR3 in DNA: TGTGCCAGCAGCACTCTTTCCGGGACAGCGTTCTATGGCTACACCTTC. It codes for CASSTLSGTAFYGYTF.